The sequence of this T cell receptor (beta chain) was determined in a study of T-cell memory formation after mild COVID-19 (dated by TCRdb to the early 2020s). Concerning the study at large: Most TCR sequence clusters were specific to one of the two donors. In a couple of donors, T-cell clones that expanded and contracted after mild COVID-19 were followed by sequencing TCRalpha and TCRbeta repertoires longitudinally. Two young, previously healthy adult volunteers, one female and one male, were included in the cohort. What the study reported, not specific to this receptor: The detection of some responding clones in pre-infection memory suggests that pre-existing cross-reactive memory T cells joined the SARS-CoV-2 response. Clones contracting from day 15 to 85 had balanced CD4/CD8 phenotypes, while a second wave expanding from day 15 to 37 was biased towards CD4+. Contracting CD4+ clones were located mainly in the CM and EM memory subsets, whereas CD8+ clones were found to be enriched in EMRA. The second-wave clones that peaked on day 37 were not confirmed to be SARS-CoV-2 specific. Only a couple of mild cases were covered by the study, and larger cohorts that include severe cases with pre-infection samples were considered necessary.

V is pared back by 4 bases and J by 6 bases, with 7 bases lying between the germline termini. From the cysteine up to the phenylalanine, the CDR3 has a length of 11 residues. Kept here is only the CDR3 DNA, which spans 33 bases and is read in frame from base 1. The germline V gene supplies CDR1 SQVTM and CDR2 ANQGSEA. PBMCs were isolated by Ficoll-Paque density gradient centrifugation. These reads were obtained on an Illumina NovaSeq 6000. cDNA libraries for TCRalpha and TCRbeta were prepared by 5'RACE using constant-segment primers, with sample barcodes and unique molecular identifiers added. RNA was extracted from every sample with Trizol reagent. Library amplification was performed in two PCR steps, and a second sample barcode and Illumina TruSeq adapters were introduced in the second step. Sequencing of libraries was performed on an Illumina NovaSeq with 2 x 150 bp paired-end reads. In the authors' own workflow: With migec v1.2.7, reads were demultiplexed and then collapsed into UMI-guided consensus sequences. With mixcr v2.1.11, UMI consensuses were aligned to TRA and TRB V and J templates and assembled into clonotypes. Clonotypes were classified as expanded or contracted when called significant by both edgeR and NoisET, with noise models trained on biological replicates. edgeR calls used a false discovery rate-adjusted p below 0.01 and a log2 fold-change threshold of 1. As an exploratory analysis of dynamics, max-normalized trajectories of the 1000 most abundant clonotypes were examined with PCA combined with hierarchical clustering. The CD4 or CD8 phenotype of responding clones was assigned using the separately sequenced CD4+ and CD8+ repertoires. TCRdb's own reprocessing of the public reads used fastp at Q25 and MiXCR and kept productive beta chains. All rows with the same CDR3 protein become a single entry with the most common DNA and genes. For this entry, the V and J calls and clone size follow TCRdb and not the study's own pipeline. In this sample the table shows under 300,000 distinct CDR3 sequences, 15% to 20% of which occur a single time. The ten largest clones add up to approximately 23% of the sample.

This clonotype showed up many times. The clone's antigen remains unknown. No much larger clonotype is one base removed from it; base qualities were not supplied. Sequenced: PBMCs or a T cell subset sorted from them (not recorded which). This TCR was recovered from a man between 18 and 29 years old who had mild COVID-19 (a few samples of this study predate the infection). The sample titles of this study are shuffled in the database, so cell type and time point are left out; the donor was told from shared clones. The rearranged chain carries TRBV29-1 and TRBJ2-1; the D gene is unclear. At the DNA level, the sequence is TGCAGCGTTGCACAGAGCAATGAGCAGTTCTTC. This codes for CSVAQSNEQFF.